The sequence of this T cell receptor (beta chain) was determined in a study of cytotoxic CD8 clonotypes in ibrutinib-treated CLL. The overall study: Complete response was seen in 2 patients and partial in some 24; about twelve progressed and roughly 15 stayed remitted after a median around 64 months.

This CDR3 contains 13 residues. Trimming removed 5 bases from V and 3 bases from J, with 11 bases in between. From germline, CDR1 is SGHTA and CDR2 FQGNSA. Genomic DNA in an amount of roughly 2 micrograms was extracted from cryopreserved PBMCs and used for the preparation of TCR beta libraries. Repertoires were generated with immunoSEQ multiplex PCR, while TCRdb's copy carries only in-frame clones and drops some. This table holds about 300,000 clones, roughly two thirds found once. This sequence was found in a human donor with chronic lymphocytic leukemia. Specimen: PBMCs, collected after 36 months of ibrutinib treatment. The chain has TRBV7-2 and TRBJ2-7; D is uncertain. For the CDR3, the DNA is TGTGCCAGCAGCCGCTCTAGTCTCTACGAGCAGTACTTC. As protein: CASSRSSLYEQYF.